Shown below are 20 T cell receptor beta chains from a single sample sequenced in a study of T-cell reconstitution after alpha-beta-depleted transplantation in children. Unique molecular identifiers were used in preparing the TCRbeta library. Each CDR3 protein gets one entry after TCRdb re-called the PCR reads with MiXCR. The table has 550,000 to 800,000 distinct CDR3 sequences, over 10% seen once. The source material was PBMCs, sampled before TCRalphabeta/CD19-depleted stem cell transplant. Receptors were obtained from a girl aged 2 to 9 with congenital amegakaryocytic thrombocytopenia, due to receive a stem cell transplant.

This clonotype was recorded a few times. The chain joins TRBV5-1 to TRBJ2-2; D is undetermined. CDR3 length: 16 residues. Between the trimmed V and J ends, which lost 0 bases and 0 bases, there was a span of 9 bases. Germline V gives CDR1 SGHRS, CDR2 YFSETQ. The CDR3 DNA follows: TGCGCCAGCAGCTTGGGGTCATACACGAACACCGGGGAGCTGTTTTTT. This codes for CASSLGSYTNTGELFF.

This clonotype occurred many times. The chain employs TRBV20-1 and TRBJ1-6, with D unclear. The CDR3 has 12 amino acids. V gave up 3 bases and J gave up 13 bases, with 13 bases separating them. Germline V gene sequence: CDR1 DFQATT, CDR2 SNEGSKA (reference sequence). This CDR3 is CSARDANTPLHF. CDR3 DNA sequence: TGCAGTGCTAGGGATGCTAATACTCCCCTCCACTTT.

The chain uses TRBV28 and TRBJ2-1; no clear D gene. Looked up from germline, CDR1 is MDHEN and CDR2 is SYDVKM. The CDR3 is made up of 16 amino acids. V was pared by 1 base and J by 0 bases, with 10 bases between. The CDR3: CASSLLTARSYNEQFF. CDR3 in DNA: TGTGCCAGCAGTTTATTAACGGCTCGCTCCTACAATGAGCAGTTCTTC.

As for this clonotype: One base away lies a much larger clone, so this may be a sequencing read error. The V and J genes are TRBV10-3 and TRBJ1-1, with a possible D match to TRBD1 (5 bases). Germline CDR1 is ENHRY and CDR2 is SYGVKD. The CDR3 contains 13 residues. CDR3 in amino acids: CTIRAGLNTEAFF. CDR3 bases: TGTACCATCAGGGCAGGCCTCAACACTGAAGCTTTCTTT.

In its sample, this clonotype was seen many times. The rearrangement uses TRBV28 and TRBJ1-5; D is undetermined. The germline gives CDR1 MDHEN, CDR2 SYDVKM. The V gene lost 6 bases and the J gene lost 0 bases, with 18 bases spanning the gap. The CDR3 loop spans 17 amino acids. The CDR3 DNA is TGTGCCAGCAGAATCGACGTAAGGATATATAGCAATCAGCCCCAGCATTTT. As protein: CASRIDVRIYSNQPQHF.

There are many counts of this clonotype. J is TRBJ1-2 and V is TRBV5-1; 7 nucleotides line up with TRBD1. This CDR3 is built from 15 residues. Germline CDR1 SGHRS, CDR2 YFSETQ. The V and J ends lost 0 bases and 4 bases, in that order; junction bases with no gene match: 6. The CDR3 spells CASSLAVGQVYGYTF. CDR3 nucleotide sequence: TGCGCCAGCAGCTTGGCGGTTGGACAGGTCTATGGCTACACCTTC.

This clonotype was seen repeatedly, ten times or more. The chain has TRBV12-3 or TRBV12-4 and TRBJ1-3; D is possibly TRBD1 (6 bases). V lost 6 bases, J lost 2 bases, and 11 bases lay in between. The CDR3 covers 14 residues. CDR3 bases: TGTGCCAGCAGGCGGGACACAACTGGAAACACCATATATTTT. It specifies CASRRDTTGNTIYF.

Points on this clonotype: A much larger clone is a single base away; this may be a read error. The chain is built from TRBV20-1 and TRBJ2-1, with 7 bases lining up with TRBD2. The CDR3 runs to 15 residues. Germline V lookup: CDR1 DFQATT, CDR2 SNEGSKA (reference sequence). V trimming: 0 bases; J trimming: 9 bases; junction bases outside the gene matches: 11. The CDR3 DNA is TGCAGTGCTAGAGATAAGGGCGGCGGGAGTGGTGAGCAGTTCTTC. Translating gives CSARDKGGGSGEQFF.

This clonotype was seen ten or more times. The chain carries TRBV20-1 and TRBJ2-2; a weak D match, TRBD1 (7 bases). Germline CDR1 is DFQATT and CDR2 is SNEGSKA (reference sequence). The CDR3 is 17 residues long. V was pared by 0 bases and J by 2 bases, with 16 bases between. CDR3 coding DNA: TGCAGTGCTAGAGACCCCGGAGGGACAGTTAACACCGGGGAGCTGTTTTTT. This sequence encodes CSARDPGGTVNTGELFF.

This clonotype was picked up a small number of times. The chain joins TRBV5-1 to TRBJ2-3; the D gene is possibly TRBD1 (6 bases). Germline CDR1 SGHRS, CDR2 YFSETQ. This CDR3 is 15 amino acids long. V was shortened by 5 bases and J by 3 bases, with 16 bases between the two germline ends. CDR3 coding DNA: TGCGCCAGCAGTCCTACAGGGAAAGGGACAGATACGCAGTATTTT. Amino acids: CASSPTGKGTDTQYF.

In this sample, this clonotype turned up many times. This chain uses TRBV10-3 with TRBJ2-1, with 8 bases aligning to TRBD2. Losses at the gene ends were 8 bases for V and 0 bases for J; bases not matched to a gene: 6. Germline assignment: CDR1 ENHRY and CDR2 SYGVKD. This CDR3 comprises 15 residues. For the CDR3, the DNA is TGTGCCATCGAATCCGGGACTAGCTCCTACAATGAGCAGTTCTTC. Protein: CAIESGTSSYNEQFF.

This clonotype was counted at least ten times. The V and J genes are TRBV29-1 and TRBJ2-7; D may be TRBD2 (6 bases). Per the germline V gene, CDR1 is SQVTM and CDR2 is ANQGSEA. CDR3 length: 12 amino acids. V dropped 4 bases and J dropped 3 bases, with 10 bases sitting between them. In DNA form, the CDR3 reads TGCAGCGTTGTCATTAGCGGCTACGAGCAGTACTTC. Its translation: CSVVISGYEQYF.

The rearrangement links TRBV28 to TRBJ2-2; TRBD1 matches 8 bases. The germline gives CDR1 MDHEN, CDR2 SYDVKM. This CDR3 is built from 14 residues. J lost 8 bases, V lost 2 bases, and 4 bases had no gene match. The CDR3 sequence: CASSLQGARGELFF. DNA of the CDR3: TGTGCCAGCAGTTTACAGGGGGCAAGGGGGGAGCTGTTTTTT.

This clonotype was counted ten times or more. The rearrangement uses TRBV12-3 or TRBV12-4 and TRBJ1-1, with 9 bases aligning to TRBD1. The CDR3 contains 12 residues. Trimming removed 6 bases from V and 9 bases from J; junction bases left unmatched: 5. As DNA, the CDR3 is TGTGCCAGCAGCCCGGGACAGGGCCAAGCTTTCTTT. This encodes CASSPGQGQAFF.

The chain carries TRBV5-6 and TRBJ2-3, with 15 bases lining up with TRBD2. The J segment lost 3 bases and the V segment lost 2 bases, leaving 4 bases of the junction unmatched. The CDR3 consists of 17 residues. Germline assignment: CDR1 SGHDT and CDR2 YYEEEE. The CDR3 region has the DNA TGTGCCAGCAGCTTCGGACTAGCGGGAGGGTCGACAGATACGCAGTATTTT. Residues: CASSFGLAGGSTDTQYF.

The V call is TRBV30, the J call TRBJ2-1; the D call may be TRBD1 or TRBD2 (5 bases each). Germline CDR1 reads GTSNPN; CDR2 reads SVGIG (reference sequence). The CDR3 is 13 amino acids. The V end was cut by 8 bases, the J end by 7 bases, with 18 bases between. The CDR3, as DNA: TGTGCCCGAGGCAGGGCCGGGACGAATGAGCAGTTCTTC. Translation gives CARGRAGTNEQFF.

This clonotype was detected only a few times. The chain has TRBV7-8 and TRBJ1-1; the D is unclear. V lost 4 bases and J 0 bases, leaving 12 bases between the germline ends. This CDR3 spans 15 amino acids. Per the germline V gene, CDR1 is SGHVS and CDR2 is FQNEAQ. This CDR3 reads CASSSYEELNTEAFF. CDR3 in DNA: TGTGCCAGCAGCTCATACGAGGAGTTGAACACTGAAGCTTTCTTT.

The CDR3 DNA is TGCGCCAGCAGCTGGAGGAGTAGCGGTCCCGAGCAGTACTTC. This encodes CASSWRSSGPEQYF. V and J are TRBV5-1 and TRBJ2-7; TRBD2 might be the D (6 bases). CDR1 and CDR2 (germline): SGHRS, YFSETQ. The V end was cut by 3 bases, the J end by 6 bases, with 16 bases between. The CDR3 runs 14 residues.

This clonotype was seen just once. The V and J genes are TRBV11-2 and TRBJ1-1; D gene uncertain. The germline V gene encodes CDR1 SGHAT and CDR2 FQNNGV. The ends were cut back, 5 bases at V and 5 bases at J, with 21 bases in the middle. This CDR3 is 16 amino acids long. The CDR3 protein is CASSPDGRGIGTEAFF. The CDR3 nucleotides are TGTGCCAGCAGCCCAGATGGGCGGGGTATAGGGACTGAAGCTTTCTTT.

The sample holds a few counts of this clonotype. The V gene is TRBV5-1, the J gene TRBJ1-2; D perhaps matches TRBD1 (5 bases). Germline V lookup: CDR1 SGHRS, CDR2 YFSETQ. V gave up 1 base and J gave up 4 bases, with 11 bases separating them. The CDR3 spans 14 residues. This CDR3 is CASSLQGEAYGYTF. The CDR3 DNA follows: TGCGCCAGCAGCTTGCAGGGAGAGGCCTATGGCTACACCTTC.